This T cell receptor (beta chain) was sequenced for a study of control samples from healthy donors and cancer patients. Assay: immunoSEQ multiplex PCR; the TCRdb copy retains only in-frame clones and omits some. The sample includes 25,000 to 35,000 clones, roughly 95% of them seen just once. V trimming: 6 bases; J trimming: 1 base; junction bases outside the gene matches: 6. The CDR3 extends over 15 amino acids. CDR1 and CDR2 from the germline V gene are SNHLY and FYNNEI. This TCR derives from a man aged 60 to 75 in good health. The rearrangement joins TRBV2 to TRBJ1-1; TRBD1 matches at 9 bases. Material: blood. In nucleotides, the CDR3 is TGTGCCAGCAGGAGGGGACAGGGATGGAACACTGAAGCTTTCTTT. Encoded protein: CASRRGQGWNTEAFF.